This record looks at one TCR beta chain sequence and its context. This sample is drawn from a study of CD8+CD57+ T cells in acquired aplastic anemia. In patients chosen for sequencing, flow cytometry had shown CD8+CD57+ cell expansion. The CDR3 extends over 16 amino acids. V lost 7 bases and J lost 7; bases outside the gene matches: 11. The use of genomic DNA as template underpinned the TCR beta VDJ and CDR3 profiling. One entry per CDR3 protein, called by TCRdb with MiXCR from the reads. The sample shows hundreds of thousands of distinct CDR3 sequences, roughly 34% of them seen only once. This clonotype was obtained from a human donor with aplastic anemia. The source material was sorted CD4+, CD8+, or CD8+CD57+ T cells (not recorded which) from PBMCs. This chain connects TRBV12-3 or TRBV12-4 to TRBJ1-6, with 9 bases aligning to TRBD1. The CDR3 region has the DNA TGTGCCAGCAATCGACAATCCGGGACAGGGAATTCACCCCTCCACTTT. Encoded protein: CASNRQSGTGNSPLHF.